A selection of T cell receptor beta chains follows, all from one sample in a study of beta chain features in type 1 diabetes. Some clones are missing from TCRdb's copy, which holds only in-frame ones; the method was immunoSEQ multiplex PCR. The sample lists under 150,000 clones, 40% to 55% occurring once. Sequencing was carried out using Tregs from blood. Receptor source: a man between 18 and 29 years old in good health. The CDR3 runs from the conserved cysteine through the conserved F or W. Each record gives: clone size, V gene, J gene, D gene, CDR3 DNA, CDR3 protein. The D gene is left open where the match is weak. Clone size is given for some rows only: seen once, a few or many times, or a class if the clone is expanded.

abundance: few; v_gene: TRBV11-1; j_gene: TRBJ2-1; d_gene: TRBD2; CDR3nt: TGTGCCAGCAGCTTAGGACCTAGCGGGAGGTACAATGAGCAGTTCTTC; CDR3aa: CASSLGPSGRYNEQFF
abundance: NA; v_gene: TRBV10-1; j_gene: TRBJ2-1; d_gene: TRBD2; CDR3nt: TGCGCCAGCAGTGAGAAGTGGGGACTAGCGGGAGGGTGGACTTACAATGAGCAGTTCTTC; CDR3aa: CASSEKWGLAGGWTYNEQFF
abundance: few; v_gene: TRBV28; j_gene: TRBJ1-1; d_gene: TRBD1; CDR3nt: TGTGCCAGCAGACTCCGGGACAGGGAAGCTTTCTTT; CDR3aa: CASRLRDREAFF
abundance: few; v_gene: TRBV6-1; j_gene: TRBJ1-5; d_gene: TRBD1; CDR3nt: TGTGCCAGCAGTGACGAAATACAGGGGCTCAATCAGCCCCAGCATTTT; CDR3aa: CASSDEIQGLNQPQHF
abundance: NA; v_gene: TRBV2; j_gene: TRBJ2-1; d_gene: TRBD2; CDR3nt: TGTGCCAGCAGGGGGACTAGCGGAGACAATGAGCAGTTCTTC; CDR3aa: CASRGTSGDNEQFF
abundance: NA; v_gene: TRBV30; j_gene: TRBJ1-2; d_gene: NA; CDR3nt: TGTGCCTGGAGTGTATGGGGGGGCAGTGGCTACACCTTC; CDR3aa: CAWSVWGGSGYTF
abundance: NA; v_gene: TRBV9; j_gene: TRBJ2-7; d_gene: TRBD2; CDR3nt: TGTGCCAGCAGCGGGGGACTAGCGGGACGCGAGCAGTACTTC; CDR3aa: CASSGGLAGREQYF
abundance: few; v_gene: TRBV4-2; j_gene: TRBJ1-2; d_gene: NA; CDR3nt: TGTGCCAGCAGCCGGGACCCGGACCCCGCACAGGGCTATGGCTACACCTTC; CDR3aa: CASSRDPDPAQGYGYTF
abundance: NA; v_gene: TRBV28; j_gene: TRBJ1-5; d_gene: TRBD1; CDR3nt: TGTGCCAGCAGCGCGACAGGGTATGGCAATCAGCCCCAGCATTTT; CDR3aa: CASSATGYGNQPQHF
abundance: few; v_gene: TRBV7-2; j_gene: TRBJ1-4; d_gene: NA; CDR3nt: TGTGCCAGCAGCTTAGCGCGGGGGGGTGAAAAACTGTTTTTT; CDR3aa: CASSLARGGEKLFF
abundance: NA; v_gene: TRBV28; j_gene: TRBJ2-7; d_gene: NA; CDR3nt: TGTGCCAGCAGTTTATTCGACAGATACGAGCAGTACTTC; CDR3aa: CASSLFDRYEQYF
abundance: NA; v_gene: TRBV5-6; j_gene: TRBJ2-5; d_gene: TRBD1; CDR3nt: TGTGCCAGCAGCTCGGTCATTAGGACAGGGAGGGAGACCCAGTACTTC; CDR3aa: CASSSVIRTGRETQYF
abundance: once; v_gene: TRBV6-5; j_gene: TRBJ1-2; d_gene: TRBD1; CDR3nt: TGTGCCAGCAAAGAGGGGACAGGGGACTATGGCTACACCTTC; CDR3aa: CASKEGTGDYGYTF
abundance: NA; v_gene: TRBV7-2; j_gene: TRBJ2-1; d_gene: TRBD1; CDR3nt: TGTGCCAGCAGCTTGGACAGGTACAATGAGCAGTTCTTC; CDR3aa: CASSLDRYNEQFF
abundance: few; v_gene: TRBV7-2; j_gene: TRBJ2-1; d_gene: NA; CDR3nt: TGTGCCAGCACCCGAGCCCTGAGGAACAATGAGCAGTTCTTC; CDR3aa: CASTRALRNNEQFF
abundance: NA; v_gene: TRBV28; j_gene: TRBJ2-7; d_gene: TRBD2; CDR3nt: TGTGCCAGCAGTGCAGCCGGCGGGGGGTTCTCCTACGAGCAGTACTTC; CDR3aa: CASSAAGGGFSYEQYF
abundance: few; v_gene: TRBV5-1; j_gene: TRBJ1-2; d_gene: NA; CDR3nt: TGCGCCAGCAGCTTGGAAGCGGGGGACGTTGGCTACACCTTC; CDR3aa: CASSLEAGDVGYTF
abundance: NA; v_gene: TRBV7-9; j_gene: TRBJ2-4; d_gene: NA; CDR3nt: TGTGCCAGTCACACAGGGGGGGACATTCAGTACTTC; CDR3aa: CASHTGGDIQYF
abundance: once; v_gene: TRBV9; j_gene: TRBJ2-3; d_gene: TRBD2; CDR3nt: TGTGCCAGCAGCGGTCGACGGGCCGTCGGTAGCGGGAGGGCCGGGGGAGTTAGGACAGATACGCAGTATTTT; CDR3aa: CASSGRRAVGSGRAGGVRTDTQYF
abundance: NA; v_gene: TRBV7-2; j_gene: TRBJ1-5; d_gene: TRBD1; CDR3nt: TGTGCCAGCAGGGGGACAGGGTTTGGGCAGCCCCAGCATTTT; CDR3aa: CASRGTGFGQPQHF
abundance: NA; v_gene: TRBV5-4; j_gene: TRBJ1-2; d_gene: NA; CDR3nt: TGTGCCAGCAGCTCCGGATGGGGGGGCTTCAGGTCCTATGGCTACACCTTC; CDR3aa: CASSSGWGGFRSYGYTF
abundance: NA; v_gene: TRBV9; j_gene: TRBJ2-7; d_gene: NA; CDR3nt: TGTGCCAGCAGCGTAGAGTCAGGGATCTCCTACGAGCAGTACTTC; CDR3aa: CASSVESGISYEQYF
abundance: NA; v_gene: TRBV30; j_gene: TRBJ2-1; d_gene: TRBD2; CDR3nt: TGTGCCTGGATCATCCTAGCGGGAGGGACAAGCTCCTACAATGAGCAGTTCTTC; CDR3aa: CAWIILAGGTSSYNEQFF
abundance: few; v_gene: TRBV6-5; j_gene: TRBJ1-2; d_gene: TRBD1; CDR3nt: TGTGCCAGCAGTTACCCCGGGACAGGTACAGGTGGCTACACCTTC; CDR3aa: CASSYPGTGTGGYTF
abundance: NA; v_gene: TRBV19; j_gene: TRBJ2-2; d_gene: NA; CDR3nt: TGTGCCAGTAAGGGACTGGCACGAGTCTCCGGGGAGCTGTTTTTT; CDR3aa: CASKGLARVSGELFF
abundance: NA; v_gene: TRBV28; j_gene: TRBJ1-6; d_gene: TRBD1; CDR3nt: TGTGCCAGCGGGATAGACAGGGATGCACCCCTCCACTTT; CDR3aa: CASGIDRDAPLHF
abundance: few; v_gene: TRBV7-3; j_gene: TRBJ2-2; d_gene: NA; CDR3nt: TGTGCCAGCAGCTTAACTGGGCAGGGGCGGGCCGGGGAGCTGTTTTTT; CDR3aa: CASSLTGQGRAGELFF
abundance: few; v_gene: TRBV4-3; j_gene: TRBJ1-3; d_gene: NA; CDR3nt: TGCGCCAGCAGCCTCAACTCTGGAAACACCATATATTTT; CDR3aa: CASSLNSGNTIYF
abundance: NA; v_gene: TRBV7-2; j_gene: TRBJ1-1; d_gene: TRBD1; CDR3nt: TGTGCCAGCAGCTTAGTGACAGGGGTGAACACTGAAGCTTTCTTT; CDR3aa: CASSLVTGVNTEAFF
abundance: NA; v_gene: TRBV7-3; j_gene: TRBJ2-5; d_gene: NA; CDR3nt: TGTGCCAGCAGCTCGGGGACAAAACAGTACTTC; CDR3aa: CASSSGTKQYF
abundance: NA; v_gene: TRBV7-3; j_gene: TRBJ2-7; d_gene: NA; CDR3nt: TGTGCCAGCAGCTTAGGGGCAAACTACGAGCAGTACTTC; CDR3aa: CASSLGANYEQYF
abundance: NA; v_gene: TRBV7-2; j_gene: TRBJ2-3; d_gene: NA; CDR3nt: TGTGCCAGCAGACGTCAGACAGATACGCAGTATTTT; CDR3aa: CASRRQTDTQYF
abundance: NA; v_gene: TRBV10-3; j_gene: TRBJ1-4; d_gene: NA; CDR3nt: TGTGCCATCTCCCGAGGAACTAATGAAAAACTGTTTTTT; CDR3aa: CAISRGTNEKLFF
abundance: few; v_gene: TRBV28; j_gene: TRBJ2-1; d_gene: NA; CDR3nt: TGTGCCAGCAGCCTTTCGAGAAATGAGCAGTTCTTC; CDR3aa: CASSLSRNEQFF
abundance: NA; v_gene: TRBV7-9; j_gene: TRBJ1-1; d_gene: TRBD1; CDR3nt: TGTGCCAGCCGGGACAGGGTCACTGAAGCTTTCTTT; CDR3aa: CASRDRVTEAFF
abundance: NA; v_gene: TRBV6-1; j_gene: TRBJ1-6; d_gene: NA; CDR3nt: TGTGCCAGCCTAATCGAGCCAGGGGTGAGATCACCCCTCCACTTT; CDR3aa: CASLIEPGVRSPLHF
abundance: NA; v_gene: TRBV7-3; j_gene: TRBJ1-1; d_gene: NA; CDR3nt: TGTGCCAGCAGCTTATCGGGACTCCTGGGGGGTGGTGAAGCTTTCTTT; CDR3aa: CASSLSGLLGGGEAFF
abundance: NA; v_gene: TRBV2; j_gene: TRBJ1-1; d_gene: TRBD1; CDR3nt: TGTGCCAGCAATCTCGTCCCCGCAGGGGGAACTGAAGCTTTCTTT; CDR3aa: CASNLVPAGGTEAFF
abundance: few; v_gene: TRBV10-2; j_gene: TRBJ2-7; d_gene: TRBD2; CDR3nt: TGCGCCAGCAGGTTAGCGGGGGGCTACGAGCAGTACTTC; CDR3aa: CASRLAGGYEQYF
abundance: NA; v_gene: TRBV28; j_gene: TRBJ1-2; d_gene: NA; CDR3nt: TGTGCCAGCAGGAAACCCGGGAGAGGGGAGTTTGGCTACACCTTC; CDR3aa: CASRKPGRGEFGYTF
abundance: NA; v_gene: TRBV11-2; j_gene: TRBJ2-3; d_gene: NA; CDR3nt: TGTGCCAGCAGTCACAGAGATACGCAGTATTTT; CDR3aa: CASSHRDTQYF
abundance: few; v_gene: TRBV20-1; j_gene: TRBJ1-1; d_gene: NA; CDR3nt: TGCATGGCGGTTATGAACACTGAAGCTTTCTTT; CDR3aa: CMAVMNTEAFF
abundance: few; v_gene: TRBV7-2; j_gene: TRBJ2-7; d_gene: TRBD2; CDR3nt: TGTGCCAGCAGCTCTAGCGGGAGCCGCGAGCAGTACTTC; CDR3aa: CASSSSGSREQYF
abundance: NA; v_gene: TRBV9; j_gene: TRBJ2-2; d_gene: NA; CDR3nt: TGTGCCAGCAGCGCAGTCCTAGCCGCCGGGGAGCTGTTTTTT; CDR3aa: CASSAVLAAGELFF
abundance: once; v_gene: TRBV18; j_gene: TRBJ1-2; d_gene: NA; CDR3nt: TGTGCCAGCTCACCACGCGTCGGGGACTCTGGCTACACCTTC; CDR3aa: CASSPRVGDSGYTF
abundance: NA; v_gene: TRBV18; j_gene: TRBJ2-3; d_gene: TRBD2; CDR3nt: TGTGCCAGCTCACCACTAGCGGGAGTGGGCACAGATACGCAGTATTTT; CDR3aa: CASSPLAGVGTDTQYF
abundance: NA; v_gene: TRBV19; j_gene: TRBJ1-2; d_gene: TRBD1; CDR3nt: TGTGCCAGTAGTATGCCGGGACAGGGACCCTATGGCTACACCTTC; CDR3aa: CASSMPGQGPYGYTF
abundance: NA; v_gene: TRBV5-1; j_gene: TRBJ1-2; d_gene: TRBD1; CDR3nt: TGCGCCAGCAGCTCACAGGGGGCAGATGGCTACACCTTC; CDR3aa: CASSSQGADGYTF